The entry below gives a single TCR beta chain sequence along with its context. The record originates from a study of primary melanoma T cells and metastatic recurrence. Study summary: Samples were primary melanomas of stage T2 to T4.

CDR3 length: 13 residues. The V gene lost 4 bases and the J gene lost 9 bases, with 13 bases spanning the gap. CDR1 and CDR2 from the germline V gene are LNHDA and SQIVND (reference sequence). The data were produced by immunoSEQ multiplex PCR, yet TCRdb's version contains in-frame clones alone and is incomplete. The table includes around 300 clones, 75% to 90% detected once. Sequencing was done on a sample of melanoma tumor tissue. The receptor was derived from a human donor with melanoma. This chain uses TRBV19 with TRBJ1-5; D gene uncertain. As DNA, the CDR3 is TGTGCCAGTAGTACCACGGGAAAGGGGCCCCAGCATTTT. Its translation is CASSTTGKGPQHF. Variable domain in full (rest from reference TRBV19 and TRBJ1-5): DGGITQSPKYLFRKEGQNVTLSCEQNLNHDAMYWYRQDPGQGLRLIYYSQIVNDFQKGDIAEGYSVSREKKESFPLTVTSAQKNPTAFYLCASSTTGKGPQHFGDGTRLSIL.